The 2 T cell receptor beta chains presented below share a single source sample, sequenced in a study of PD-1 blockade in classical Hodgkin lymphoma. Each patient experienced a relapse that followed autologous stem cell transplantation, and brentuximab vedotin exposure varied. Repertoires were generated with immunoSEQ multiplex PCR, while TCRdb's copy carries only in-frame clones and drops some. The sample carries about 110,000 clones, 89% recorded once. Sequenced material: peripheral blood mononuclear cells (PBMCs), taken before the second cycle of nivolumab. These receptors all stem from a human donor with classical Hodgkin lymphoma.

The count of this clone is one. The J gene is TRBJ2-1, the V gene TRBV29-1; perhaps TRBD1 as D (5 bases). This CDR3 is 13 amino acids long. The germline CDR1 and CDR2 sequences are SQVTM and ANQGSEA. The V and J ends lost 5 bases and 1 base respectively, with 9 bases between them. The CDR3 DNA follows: TGCAGCGTTCTCGGACATTCCTACAATGAGCAGTTCTTC. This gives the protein CSVLGHSYNEQFF.

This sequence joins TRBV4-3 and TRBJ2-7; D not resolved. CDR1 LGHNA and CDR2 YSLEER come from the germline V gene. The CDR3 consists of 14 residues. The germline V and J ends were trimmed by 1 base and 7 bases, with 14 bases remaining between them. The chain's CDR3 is CASSQGYNSREQYF. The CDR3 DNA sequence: TGCGCCAGCAGCCAAGGCTATAACTCGCGGGAGCAGTACTTC.